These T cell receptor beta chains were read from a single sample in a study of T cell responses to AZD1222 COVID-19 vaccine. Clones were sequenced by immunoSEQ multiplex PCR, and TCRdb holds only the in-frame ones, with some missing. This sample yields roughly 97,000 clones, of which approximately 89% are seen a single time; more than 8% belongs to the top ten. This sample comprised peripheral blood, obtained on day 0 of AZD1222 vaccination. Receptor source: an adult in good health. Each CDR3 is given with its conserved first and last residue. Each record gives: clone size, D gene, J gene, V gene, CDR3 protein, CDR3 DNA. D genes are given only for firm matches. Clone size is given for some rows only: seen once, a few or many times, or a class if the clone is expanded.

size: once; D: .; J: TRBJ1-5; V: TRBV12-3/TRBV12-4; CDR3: CASSLRSNQPQHF; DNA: TGTGCCAGCAGTTTAAGGAGCAATCAGCCCCAGCATTTT
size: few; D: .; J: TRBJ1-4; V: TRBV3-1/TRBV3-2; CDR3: CASSRRQDEKLFF; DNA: TGTGCCAGCAGCCGCCGACAGGATGAAAAACTGTTTTTT
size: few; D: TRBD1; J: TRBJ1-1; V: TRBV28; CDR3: CASTFLDRALTDSEAFF; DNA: TGTGCCAGCACTTTCCTCGACAGGGCCTTGACTGACTCCGAAGCTTTCTTT
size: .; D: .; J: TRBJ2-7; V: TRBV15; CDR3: CATSRDLKGSNEQYF; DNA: TGTGCCACCAGCAGAGATCTAAAGGGGAGCAACGAGCAGTACTTC
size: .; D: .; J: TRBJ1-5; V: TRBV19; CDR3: CASSYTGYNQPQHF; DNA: TGTGCCAGTAGTTATACAGGGTACAATCAGCCCCAGCATTTT
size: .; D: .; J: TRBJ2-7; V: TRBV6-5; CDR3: CASSYSTSMSSYEQYF; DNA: TGTGCCAGCAGTTACTCTACCAGCATGAGCTCCTACGAGCAGTACTTC
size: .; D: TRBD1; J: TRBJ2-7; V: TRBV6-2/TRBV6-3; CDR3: CASSLGQGHYEQYF; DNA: TGTGCCAGCAGTCTCGGACAGGGTCACTACGAGCAGTACTTC
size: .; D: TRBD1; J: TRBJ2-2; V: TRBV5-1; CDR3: CASSYSTGLSGELFF; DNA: TGCGCCAGCAGCTACTCGACAGGGCTTTCCGGGGAGCTGTTTTTT
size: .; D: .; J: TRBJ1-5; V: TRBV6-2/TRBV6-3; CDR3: CASSRRGGQPQHF; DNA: TGTGCCAGCAGTAGACGGGGAGGGCAGCCCCAGCATTTT
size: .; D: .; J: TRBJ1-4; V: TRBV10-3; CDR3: CAISESMATNEKLFF; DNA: TGTGCCATCAGTGAGTCGATGGCAACTAATGAAAAACTGTTTTTT
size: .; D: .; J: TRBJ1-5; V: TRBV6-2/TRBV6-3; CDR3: CASSVRGGYQPQHF; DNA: TGTGCCAGCAGCGTCAGGGGCGGGTATCAGCCCCAGCATTTT
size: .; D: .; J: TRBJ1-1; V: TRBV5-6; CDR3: CASSLAGGYTEAFF; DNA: TGTGCCAGCAGCTTGGCTGGGGGCTACACTGAAGCTTTCTTT
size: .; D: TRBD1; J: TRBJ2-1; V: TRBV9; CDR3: CASSLPGTGKNEQFF; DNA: TGTGCCAGCAGCCTCCCCGGGACAGGGAAAAATGAGCAGTTCTTC
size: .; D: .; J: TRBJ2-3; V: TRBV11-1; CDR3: CASSLRGYTQYF; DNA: TGTGCCAGCAGCTTGAGGGGGTACACGCAGTATTTT
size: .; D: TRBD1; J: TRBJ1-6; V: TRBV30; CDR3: CAWSIWTGDNSPLHF; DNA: TGTGCCTGGAGTATCTGGACAGGGGATAATTCACCCCTCCACTTT
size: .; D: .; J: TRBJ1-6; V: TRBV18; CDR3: CASSPLESNSPLHF; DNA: TGTGCCAGCTCACCACTGGAATCTAATTCACCCCTCCACTTT
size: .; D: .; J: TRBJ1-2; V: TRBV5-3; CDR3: CARRCKLLGYTF; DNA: TGTGCCAGAAGATGTAAGCTGTTGGGCTACACCTTC
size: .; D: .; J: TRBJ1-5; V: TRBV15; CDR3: CATSRDPGYSNQPQHF; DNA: TGTGCCACCAGCAGAGATCCTGGGTATAGCAATCAGCCCCAGCATTTT
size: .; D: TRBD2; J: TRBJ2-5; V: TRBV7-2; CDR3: CASSLGTSRGRKTQYF; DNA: TGTGCCAGCAGCCTTGGGACTAGCCGAGGGAGAAAGACCCAGTACTTC
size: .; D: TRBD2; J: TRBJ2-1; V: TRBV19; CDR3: CASSIGYVSGRQINEQFF; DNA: TGTGCCAGTAGTATAGGATATGTCAGCGGGAGACAAATCAATGAGCAGTTCTTC
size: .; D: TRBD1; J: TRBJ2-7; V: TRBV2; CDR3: CASIPGTGNWEQYF; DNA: TGTGCCAGCATCCCCGGGACAGGGAATTGGGAGCAGTACTTC
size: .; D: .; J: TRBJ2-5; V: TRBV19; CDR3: CASSSGQLLETQYF; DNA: TGTGCCAGTAGTTCCGGACAGCTTTTAGAGACCCAGTACTTC
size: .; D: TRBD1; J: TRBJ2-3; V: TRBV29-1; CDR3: CSVSQGTGTDTQYF; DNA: TGCAGCGTCTCACAGGGGACCGGCACAGATACGCAGTATTTT
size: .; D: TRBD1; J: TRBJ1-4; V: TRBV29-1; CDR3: CSVHRQGELFF; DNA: TGCAGCGTACACAGACAGGGGGAACTGTTTTTT
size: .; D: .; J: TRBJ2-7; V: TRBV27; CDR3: CASSRFRSRIDTYEQYF; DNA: TGTGCCAGCAGTAGGTTCAGGTCTCGAATTGACACCTACGAGCAGTACTTC
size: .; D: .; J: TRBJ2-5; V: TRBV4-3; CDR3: CASSPRGGTETQYF; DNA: TGCGCCAGCAGCCCCAGAGGGGGGACGGAGACCCAGTACTTC
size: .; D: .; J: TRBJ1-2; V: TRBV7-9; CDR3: CASSLMQGGNNYGYTF; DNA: TGTGCCAGCAGCTTAATGCAGGGAGGAAACAACTATGGCTACACCTTC
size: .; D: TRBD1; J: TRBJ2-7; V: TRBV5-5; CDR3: CASSLAPGQGTYEQYF; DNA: TGTGCCAGCAGCTTGGCTCCGGGACAGGGAACCTACGAGCAGTACTTC
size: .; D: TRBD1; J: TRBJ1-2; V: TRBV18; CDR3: CASSLQGAERDGYTF; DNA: TGTGCCAGCTCACTTCAGGGGGCAGAGAGGGATGGCTACACCTTC
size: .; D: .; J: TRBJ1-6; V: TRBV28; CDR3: CASSPPPPGGSPLHF; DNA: TGTGCCAGCAGTCCTCCCCCTCCAGGAGGTTCACCCCTCCACTTT
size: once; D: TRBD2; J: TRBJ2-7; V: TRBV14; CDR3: CASSRGTSGSSSYEQYF; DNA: TGTGCCAGCAGCCGCGGGACTAGCGGATCCTCCTCCTACGAGCAGTACTTC
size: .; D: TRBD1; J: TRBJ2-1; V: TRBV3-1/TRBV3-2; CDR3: CASSPHGGQGQFF; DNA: TGTGCCAGCAGCCCTCACGGGGGACAGGGACAGTTCTTC
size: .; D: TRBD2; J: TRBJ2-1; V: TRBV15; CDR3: CATSRGASGKNEQFF; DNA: TGTGCCACCAGCAGAGGGGCTAGCGGGAAGAATGAGCAGTTCTTC